What follows are 3 T cell receptor beta chains derived from one specimen sequenced in a study of blood T cell repertoires in COVID-19. The protocol was immunoSEQ multiplex PCR, while the TCRdb copy is restricted to in-frame clones and leaves out a portion. This sample has about 90,000 clones, with about three quarters found just once. The sample comprised peripheral blood. The receptors were gathered from a man in his 70s with acute or convalescent COVID-19.

The chain is built from TRBV5-4 and TRBJ2-1; 8 bases are shared with TRBD2. CDR1 is SGHNT and CDR2 is YYREEE in the germline V gene (reference sequence). V gave up 3 bases and J gave up 6 bases; unmatched junction bases: 2. This CDR3 has 13 residues. CDR3: CASSSGTSNEQFF. CDR3 DNA sequence: TGTGCCAGCAGCTCCGGGACTAGCAATGAGCAGTTCTTC. Combining the CDR3 with reference TRBV5-4 and TRBJ2-1 gives the whole variable domain ETGVTQSPTHLIKTRGQQVTLRCSSQSGHNTVSWYQQALGQGPQFIFQYYREEENGRGNFPPRFSGLQFPNYSSELNVNALELDDSALYLCASSSGTSNEQFFGPGTRLTVL.

V gene TRBV7-9 combines with J gene TRBJ2-3; TRBD2 matches 11 bases. The J segment lost 3 bases and the V segment lost 2 bases, leaving 1 base of the junction unmatched. Germline V gene data show CDR1 as SEHNR and CDR2 as FQNEAQ (reference sequence). This CDR3 contains 15 residues. CDR3 sequence reads: CASSLLAGGTDTQYF. In nucleotides, the CDR3 is TGTGCCAGCAGCTTATTAGCGGGAGGGACAGATACGCAGTATTTT.

The chain has TRBV7-6 and TRBJ2-5; no firm D call. V lost 6 bases and J 1 base, leaving 12 bases between the germline ends. This CDR3 contains 14 residues. The germline V gene has CDR1 SGHVS and CDR2 FNYEAQ. The CDR3 is CASRLTYTQETQYF. CDR3 DNA: TGTGCCAGCAGGTTAACGTACACCCAAGAGACCCAGTACTTC.